One sample yielded the 18 T cell receptor beta chains listed below, sequenced in a study of vaccination effects on CD4 cells after COVID-19. For these TCRs, the target antigens are not known. TCRdb keeps only in-frame clones here, not all; method: immunoSEQ multiplex PCR. This table has about 54,000 clones, roughly 80% appearing once. ViraFEST used viral peptide pools to expand antigen-specific CD4+ T cells before sequencing. CD4+ T cells were isolated after nine to ten days of culture. This sample comprised CD4+ T cells from PBMCs cultured with HCoV-229E spike peptides, obtained before COVID-19 vaccination. These receptors were taken from a human donor who received a COVID-19 vaccine.

This chain links TRBV7-9 with TRBJ2-5; D not resolved. The germline V gene encodes CDR1 SEHNR and CDR2 FQNEAQ (reference sequence). V was pared by 2 bases and J by 4 bases, with 11 bases between. The CDR3 extends over 14 amino acids. CDR3 protein: CASSLKSPRETQYF. For the CDR3, the DNA is TGTGCCAGCAGCTTAAAATCTCCAAGAGAGACCCAGTACTTC.

J is TRBJ1-1 and V is TRBV2, with TRBD1 identical over 7 bases. Germline V gene sequence: CDR1 SNHLY, CDR2 FYNNEI. Unmatched junction bases numbered 13, after V lost 6 bases and J lost 6 bases. CDR3 size: 15 residues. The CDR3 spells CASSTMNHRGSEAFF. The DNA for the CDR3 is TGTGCCAGCAGCACCATGAATCACAGGGGCTCTGAAGCTTTCTTT. Using reference TRBV2 and TRBJ1-1 for the parts outside the CDR3, the full variable domain is EPEVTQTPSHQVTQMGQEVILRCVPISNHLYFYWYRQILGQKVEFLVSFYNNEISEKSEIFDDQFSVERPDGSNFTLKIRSTKLEDSAMYFCASSTMNHRGSEAFFGQGTRLTVV.

This clone appeared a few times. The chain recombines TRBV19 with TRBJ2-1, with 8 bases that match TRBD1. Trimming removed 0 bases from V and 5 bases from J; junction bases left unmatched: 12. CDR1 LNHDA and CDR2 SQIVND come from the germline V gene (reference sequence). This CDR3 has 18 amino acids. CDR3 in DNA: TGTGCCAGTAGTATAGATGTCACCGAGACAGGGGCAGACAATGAGCAGTTCTTC. Amino acid sequence: CASSIDVTETGADNEQFF.

The rearrangement links TRBV6-5 to TRBJ1-3, with 9 bases fitting TRBD1. CDR3 length: 13 amino acids. After removal of 6 bases from V and 8 bases from J, the junction contained 5 bases not matched to a gene. The germline V gene has CDR1 MNHEY and CDR2 SVGAGI. The CDR3 DNA reads as TGTGCCAGCAGGCGGACAGGGGAGGACACCATATATTTT. Its translation: CASRRTGEDTIYF.

The chain recombines TRBV5-1 with TRBJ2-2, with 8 nucleotides matching TRBD1. In germline, CDR1 is SGHRS, CDR2 YFSETQ. V lost 0 bases to trimming and J lost 0 bases; unmatched junction nucleotides: 4. This CDR3 has 17 residues. The CDR3 loop is CASSLGTGNANTGELFF. As DNA, the CDR3 is TGCGCCAGCAGCTTGGGGACAGGGAACGCGAACACCGGGGAGCTGTTTTTT.

In its sample, this clone was seen once. The V call is TRBV6-5, the J call TRBJ2-7; 8 nucleotides align to TRBD2. After removal of 6 bases from V and 4 bases from J, the junction contained 8 bases not matched to a gene. Germline V gene sequence: CDR1 MNHEY, CDR2 SVGAGI. The CDR3 sequence is 14 residues long. Here the CDR3 DNA reads TGTGCCAGCAGACTGAATATAGCGGGATACGAGCAGTACGTC. This codes for CASRLNIAGYEQYV.

The V call is TRBV10-3, the J call TRBJ2-3; 7 positions match TRBD2. The V segment lost 0 bases and the J segment 8 bases; nucleotides outside the gene matches: 2. CDR1 and CDR2 (germline): ENHRY, SYGVKD. The CDR3 contains 13 residues. CDR3 loop: CAISESGGGTQYF. The CDR3 bases are TGTGCCATCAGTGAGTCGGGCGGGGGTACGCAGTATTTT.

The chain combines TRBV7-2 with TRBJ1-1; TRBD1 aligns across 7 bases. The CDR3 is made up of 14 amino acids. The V segment lost 3 bases and the J segment 4 bases; nucleotides outside the gene matches: 5. From germline, CDR1 is SGHTA and CDR2 FQGNSA. Here the CDR3 DNA reads TGTGCCAGCAGCTTCCAGGGGGAGAGCACTGAAGCTTTCTTT. It is translated as CASSFQGESTEAFF.

The V call is TRBV5-4, the J call TRBJ2-3, with TRBD2 identical over 12 bases. This CDR3 region has 18 residues. The V gene end was trimmed by 1 base and the J gene end by 2 bases; junction bases not matched to a gene: 8. The germline V gene has CDR1 SGHNT and CDR2 YYREEE (reference sequence). The CDR3 loop is CASSLWLAGGLTTDTQYF. CDR3 coding DNA: TGTGCCAGCAGCTTGTGGCTAGCGGGGGGGCTTACCACAGATACGCAGTATTTT.

This chain joins TRBV7-7 and TRBJ2-5; D tentatively fits TRBD1 or TRBD2 (7 bases each). CDR1 is SSHAT, CDR2 FNYEAQ, per germline (reference sequence). V shed 1 base and J shed 5 bases, with 17 bases lying between them. CDR3 size: 16 residues. The CDR3 loop reads CASSLGAGGARETQYF. The CDR3 nucleotides read TGTGCCAGCAGCTTAGGGGCAGGGGGGGCCAGGGAGACCCAGTACTTC.

The chain recombines TRBV6-6 with TRBJ2-1; possible D gene TRBD1, 6 bases. This CDR3 spans 11 amino acids. V was clipped by 7 bases and J by 7 bases, with 8 bases between them. CDR1 MNHNY and CDR2 SVGAGI come from the germline V gene (reference sequence). The CDR3 DNA reads as TGTGCCAGCACCAGGGGTAATGAGCAGTTCTTC. Encoded protein: CASTRGNEQFF.

This chain links TRBV18 with TRBJ2-1; D is possibly TRBD1 or TRBD2 (6 bases each). CDR1 KGHSH and CDR2 LQKENI come from the germline V gene. V shed 3 bases and J shed 5 bases, with 17 bases lying between them. The CDR3 has 16 amino acids. The DNA of the CDR3 is TGTGCCAGCTCACCTCCCAAAGGGGGGTATGACAATGAGCAGTTCTTC. Amino acids: CASSPPKGGYDNEQFF.

The chain recombines TRBV18 with TRBJ1-1; D call uncertain. The V gene lost 4 bases and the J gene lost 1 base, with 13 bases spanning the gap. The CDR3 has 15 amino acids. Per germline, CDR1 KGHSH and CDR2 LQKENI. CDR3 region: CASSLDLAGNTEAFF. The CDR3 DNA reads as TGTGCCAGCTCACTTGACTTGGCGGGGAACACTGAAGCTTTCTTT.

The chain links TRBV14 to TRBJ1-1; D remains unclear. This CDR3 has 13 residues. Trimming took off 0 bases at V and 6 bases at J, with 8 bases between the two ends. CDR1 is SGHDN and CDR2 is FVKESK in the germline V gene. The CDR3 DNA reads as TGTGCCAGCAGCCAAGAACCCGGGGCTGAAGCTTTCTTT. It encodes CASSQEPGAEAFF.

The chain uses TRBV5-1 and TRBJ1-2; D is unresolved. Germline CDR1 is SGHRS and CDR2 is YFSETQ. This CDR3 has 14 residues. V dropped 3 bases and J dropped 7 bases, with 16 bases sitting between them. The CDR3 here is CASSSLGEYSGYTF. The CDR3 nucleotides are TGCGCCAGCAGCTCCCTCGGAGAGTACAGTGGCTACACCTTC.

This rearrangement joins TRBV13 to TRBJ2-3; the match to TRBD1 covers 7 bases. V dropped 3 bases and J dropped 2; count of bases not matched to a gene: 8. Germline V gene data show CDR1 as PRHDT and CDR2 as FYEKMQ (reference sequence). The CDR3 extends over 16 amino acids. In DNA form, the CDR3 reads TGTGCCAGCAGCTTCCCCAGGGGGTCGGTCACAGATACGCAGTATTTT. This encodes CASSFPRGSVTDTQYF.

V gene TRBV6-6 combines with J gene TRBJ1-2; TRBD1 matches at 9 bases. Per the germline V gene, CDR1 is MNHNY and CDR2 is SVGAGI (reference sequence). This CDR3 spans 16 amino acids. J lost 8 bases, V lost 7 bases, and 17 bases had no gene match. CDR3 DNA sequence: TGTGCCAGCAATGAGAATTTGGGGACAGGGCCGGGAGGCTACACCTTC. Translating gives CASNENLGTGPGGYTF.

The chain recombines TRBV2 with TRBJ2-1; D remains unclear. CDR3 length equals 13 residues. From germline, CDR1 is SNHLY and CDR2 FYNNEI. V lost 6 bases to trimming and J lost 6 bases, with 12 bases between them. CDR3 sequence reads: CASRERPFNEQFF. CDR3 DNA: TGTGCCAGCAGAGAGAGACCCTTCAATGAGCAGTTCTTC.